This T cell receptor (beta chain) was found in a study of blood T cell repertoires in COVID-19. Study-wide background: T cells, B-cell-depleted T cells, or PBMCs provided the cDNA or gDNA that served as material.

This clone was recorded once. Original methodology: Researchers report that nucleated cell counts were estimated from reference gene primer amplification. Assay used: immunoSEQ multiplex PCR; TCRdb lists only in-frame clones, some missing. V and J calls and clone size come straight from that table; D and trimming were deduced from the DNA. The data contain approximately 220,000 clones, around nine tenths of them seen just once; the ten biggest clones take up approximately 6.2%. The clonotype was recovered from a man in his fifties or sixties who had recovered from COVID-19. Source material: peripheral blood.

The CDR3 nucleotides are TGTGCCAGCGGCCTACAGGGGGTAGATGGCTACACCTTC. It yields the protein CASGLQGVDGYTF. This chain uses TRBV6-5 with TRBJ1-2; 8 bases align to TRBD1. Germline V gene sequence: CDR1 MNHEY, CDR2 SVGAGI. The CDR3 totals 13 residues. V was clipped by 8 bases and J by 6 bases; unmatched bases: 8.